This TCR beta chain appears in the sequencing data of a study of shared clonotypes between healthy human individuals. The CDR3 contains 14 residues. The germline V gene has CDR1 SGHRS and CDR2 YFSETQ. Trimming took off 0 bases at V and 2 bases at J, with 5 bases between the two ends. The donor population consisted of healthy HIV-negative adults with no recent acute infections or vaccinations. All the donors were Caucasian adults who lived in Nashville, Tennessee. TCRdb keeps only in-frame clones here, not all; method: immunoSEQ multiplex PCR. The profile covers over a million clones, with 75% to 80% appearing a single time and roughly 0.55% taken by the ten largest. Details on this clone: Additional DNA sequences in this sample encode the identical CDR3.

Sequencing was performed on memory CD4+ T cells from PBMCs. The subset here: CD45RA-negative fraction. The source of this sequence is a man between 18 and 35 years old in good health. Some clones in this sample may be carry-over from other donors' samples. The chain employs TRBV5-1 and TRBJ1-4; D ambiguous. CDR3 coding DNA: TGCGCCAGCAGCTTGGGGGCCACTAATGAAAAACTGTTTTTT. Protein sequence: CASSLGATNEKLFF.